Following are 21 T cell receptor beta chains from one sample sequenced in a study of blood T cell repertoires in COVID-19 (dated by TCRdb to about 2020). Library prep was done by the immunoSEQ multiplex PCR assay. TCRdb re-hosts the immuneACCESS table, in-frame sequences only. Its copies lack some clones; in the studies checked, an unresolved V gene accounts for under half of them, and the cause for the rest is not known. Counted in this sample were just over 95,000 clones; about nine tenths of them appeared once. The ten top clones hold 4% to 6% of the sample. Sequencing used peripheral blood. Source of these receptors: a man aged 50-59 years with acute or convalescent COVID-19.

This rearrangement joins TRBV7-7 to TRBJ2-1; 13 nucleotides agree with TRBD2. CDR3 length: 16 residues. V lost 5 bases and J lost 6; bases outside the gene matches: 7. The V gene's germline CDR1 is SSHAT and CDR2 FNYEAQ (reference sequence). CDR3 sequence: CASSPPGLAGTNEQFF. In nucleotides, the CDR3 is TGTGCCAGCAGCCCACCGGGACTAGCGGGGACCAATGAGCAGTTCTTC.

The count of this clone is one. V usage is TRBV7-2 and J usage is TRBJ2-2, with a possible D match to TRBD2 (6 bases). This CDR3 region has 18 residues. Germline CDR1 reads SGHTA; CDR2 reads FQGNSA. Deletions cut 6 bases from V and 1 base from J, with 21 bases between. The CDR3 reads CASRSKVPWRENTGELFF. CDR3 DNA sequence: TGTGCCAGCAGATCTAAGGTCCCCTGGCGGGAGAACACCGGGGAGCTGTTTTTT. The full variable domain, in which reference TRBV7-2 and TRBJ2-2 provide the parts outside the CDR3, is GAGVSQSPSNKVTEKGKDVELRCDPISGHTALYWYRQSLGQGLEFLIYFQGNSAPDKSGLPSDRFSAERTGGSVSTLTIQRTQQEDSAVYLCASRSKVPWRENTGELFFGEGSRLTVL.

This chain uses TRBV7-8 with TRBJ1-3; D remains unclear. Between the trimmed V and J ends, which lost 1 base and 3 bases, there was a span of 7 bases. This CDR3 comprises 14 residues. Per germline, CDR1 SGHVS and CDR2 FQNEAQ. CDR3 sequence reads: CASSLGEVGNTIYF. CDR3 DNA: TGTGCCAGCAGCTTAGGCGAAGTTGGAAACACCATATATTTT. The whole variable domain, remainder taken from reference TRBV7-8 and TRBJ1-3, is GAGVSQSPRYKVAKRGQDVALRCDPISGHVSLFWYQQALGQGPEFLTYFQNEAQLDKSGLPSDRFFAERPEGSVSTLKIQRTQQEDSAVYLCASSLGEVGNTIYFGEGSWLTVV.

The rearrangement joins TRBV19 to TRBJ1-1; D is perhaps TRBD1 (5 bases). Trimming cost V 5 bases and J 5 bases, with 18 bases left between them. This CDR3 comprises 15 residues. Germline V gives CDR1 LNHDA, CDR2 SQIVND (reference sequence). The chain's CDR3 is CASSPPRQGSTEAFF. The CDR3 nucleotides read TGTGCCAGTAGTCCCCCGCGCCAGGGAAGTACTGAAGCTTTCTTT.

The V gene is TRBV4-3, the J gene TRBJ2-3; 8 bases agree with TRBD2. The ends lost 0 bases at V and 5 bases at J; junction bases unmatched: 10. The CDR3 contains 17 residues. Germline values: CDR1 LGHNA, CDR2 YSLEER. CDR3 sequence reads: CASSQDGGSGSGDTQYF. CDR3 DNA sequence: TGCGCCAGCAGCCAAGATGGGGGAAGCGGGAGCGGAGATACGCAGTATTTT.

This rearrangement joins TRBV11-2 to TRBJ2-7, with TRBD1 identical over 7 bases. There are 14 residues in the CDR3. Trimming at V came to 6 bases and at J to 3 bases, leaving 8 bases not matched to a gene. The germline V gene has CDR1 SGHAT and CDR2 FQNNGV. Here the CDR3 reads CASRRQGNSYEQYF. For the CDR3, the DNA is TGTGCCAGCAGACGACAGGGTAATAGCTACGAGCAGTACTTC.

This clone was counted once. This rearrangement joins TRBV12-5 to TRBJ1-5; D remains ambiguous. CDR3 length: 14 amino acids. The V gene lost 7 bases and the J gene lost 4 bases, with 14 bases spanning the gap. Germline-derived CDR1 and CDR2 are LGHNT and FRNRAP. The CDR3, as DNA: TGTGCTAGTGCCTCCATGGGAGCGAATCAGCCCCAGCATTTT. Its protein is CASASMGANQPQHF.

The V gene is TRBV25-1, the J gene TRBJ2-7; D gene uncertain. The CDR3 totals 14 residues. Trimming pared 5 bases from V and 6 bases from J, leaving 17 bases between. Germline CDR1 reads MGHDK; CDR2 reads SYGVNS. The CDR3 DNA reads as TGTGCCAGCAGTTCGGATCCAATCAACAGCGAGCAGTACTTC. Protein product: CASSSDPINSEQYF.

V usage is TRBV2 and J usage is TRBJ2-1, with D possibly matching TRBD2 (5 bases). CDR1 and CDR2 (germline): SNHLY, FYNNEI. Trimming stripped 7 bases from V and 4 bases from J, with 20 bases between. The CDR3 is 16 residues long. CDR3 sequence (DNA): TGTGCCAGCACACTAGTTGGGTTTTCTAGGTACAATGAGCAGTTCTTC. It specifies CASTLVGFSRYNEQFF.

V gene TRBV19 combines with J gene TRBJ2-7; D uncertain. The CDR3 runs 12 residues. CDR1 and CDR2 (germline): LNHDA, SQIVND (reference sequence). Between the trimmed V and J ends, which lost 5 bases and 2 bases, there was a span of 7 bases. The CDR3 DNA reads TGTGCCAGTAGTGCAGGAACCTACGAGCAGTACTTC. This sequence encodes CASSAGTYEQYF.

The count of this clone is one. Within the sample, other DNA sequences also encode this same CDR3. CDR3 DNA sequence: TGTGCCAGCAGCTTAGTGGGGGGGAACACTGAAGCTTTCTTT. Translating it yields CASSLVGGNTEAFF. This chain joins TRBV7-8 and TRBJ1-1; the D gene is possibly TRBD1 (5 bases). Germline V gene lookup returns CDR1 SGHVS and CDR2 FQNEAQ. With 1 base removed from V and 1 base from J, the gap between germline ends came to 7 bases. This CDR3 is built from 14 residues.

The gene calls are TRBV19 and TRBJ1-1; 7 positions agree with TRBD1. The germline gives CDR1 LNHDA, CDR2 SQIVND (reference sequence). V shed 5 bases, J shed 2 bases, and the junction held 5 bases outside the gene matches. The CDR3 covers 14 residues. The CDR3 here is CASSYRGSNTEAFF. The CDR3 bases are TGTGCCAGTAGTTACAGGGGCAGTAACACTGAAGCTTTCTTT.

The J gene is TRBJ1-3, the V gene TRBV2, with 10 positions matching TRBD1. Looked up from germline, CDR1 is SNHLY and CDR2 is FYNNEI. There are 15 residues in the CDR3. With 6 bases clipped from V and 2 bases from J, the junction kept 4 bases outside the gene matches. The CDR3: CASRPGTGAGNTIYF. The CDR3 DNA reads as TGTGCCAGCAGGCCCGGGACAGGGGCTGGAAACACCATATATTTT. Complete variable domain (other parts from reference TRBV2 and TRBJ1-3): EPEVTQTPSHQVTQMGQEVILRCVPISNHLYFYWYRQILGQKVEFLVSFYNNEISEKSEIFDDQFSVERPDGSNFTLKIRSTKLEDSAMYFCASRPGTGAGNTIYFGEGSWLTVV.

The chain is built from TRBV29-1 and TRBJ1-2; 11 nucleotides line up with TRBD1. Germline assignment: CDR1 SQVTM and CDR2 ANQGSEA. The CDR3 consists of 15 residues. Trimming took 7 bases from V and 6 from J; bases not matched to a gene: 13. The chain's CDR3 is CSAPVRDRGSNGYTF. DNA of the CDR3: TGCAGCGCACCAGTCCGGGACAGGGGGTCGAATGGCTACACCTTC.

The chain recombines TRBV7-2 with TRBJ2-3; 9 nucleotides agree with TRBD2. The germline CDR1 and CDR2 sequences are SGHTA and FQGNSA. After removal of 2 bases from V and 3 bases from J, the junction contained 6 bases not matched to a gene. The CDR3 has 16 amino acids. The CDR3 loop is CASSLRLAGRTDTQYF. The CDR3 bases are TGTGCCAGCAGCTTAAGGCTAGCGGGAAGGACAGATACGCAGTATTTT.

This chain links TRBV18 with TRBJ2-5; tentative D call: TRBD2 (5 bases). Germline V gives CDR1 KGHSH, CDR2 LQKENI. The CDR3 sequence is 14 residues long. Trimming pared 3 bases from V and 2 bases from J, leaving 10 bases between. CDR3 in DNA: TGTGCCAGCTCACCGGAGGCAGCTCAAGAGACCCAGTACTTC. Translation gives CASSPEAAQETQYF. Based on the CDR3 plus reference TRBV18 and TRBJ2-5, the full variable domain is NAGVMQNPRHLVRRRGQEARLRCSPMKGHSHVYWYRQLPEEGLKFMVYLQKENIIDESGMPKERFSAEFPKEGPSILRIQQVVRGDSAAYFCASSPEAAQETQYFGPGTRLLVL.

This chain connects TRBV4-1 to TRBJ2-3; unclear D gene. CDR3 size: 12 residues. Germline assignment: CDR1 MGHRA and CDR2 YSYEKL. V was pared by 2 bases and J by 2 bases, with 2 bases between. CDR3 in DNA: TGCGCCAGCAGCCAACACACAGATACGCAGTATTTT. It encodes CASSQHTDTQYF.

The sample holds a few counts of this clone. V usage is TRBV27 and J usage is TRBJ2-1, with 11 positions matching TRBD2. The V gene end was trimmed by 5 bases and the J gene end by 12 bases; junction bases not matched to a gene: 6. Germline V lookup: CDR1 MNHEY, CDR2 SMNVEV (reference sequence). CDR3 length: 13 residues. CDR3 amino acids: CASSGSGRATQFF. In DNA, the CDR3 is TGTGCCAGCAGTGGTAGCGGGAGGGCCACGCAGTTCTTC.

V gene TRBV18 combines with J gene TRBJ1-3; 7 bases align to TRBD1. Trimming cost V 3 bases and J 0 bases; bases outside gene matches: 5. CDR1 and CDR2 from the germline V gene are KGHSH and LQKENI. This CDR3 has 16 amino acids. This chain's CDR3 is CASSPSDRTSGNTIYF. Here the CDR3 DNA reads TGTGCCAGCTCACCCTCGGACAGGACCTCTGGAAACACCATATATTTT. Filled out from reference TRBV18 and TRBJ1-3, the complete variable domain reads NAGVMQNPRHLVRRRGQEARLRCSPMKGHSHVYWYRQLPEEGLKFMVYLQKENIIDESGMPKERFSAEFPKEGPSILRIQQVVRGDSAAYFCASSPSDRTSGNTIYFGEGSWLTVV.

The rearrangement joins TRBV7-2 to TRBJ2-1; D call uncertain. V lost 2 bases and J 5 bases, leaving 7 bases between the germline ends. The CDR3 runs 13 residues. The germline V gene encodes CDR1 SGHTA and CDR2 FQGNSA. CDR3 nucleotides: TGTGCCAGCAGCTTATTGCCGGACAATGAGCAGTTCTTC. This encodes CASSLLPDNEQFF.

The rearrangement joins TRBV12-3 or TRBV12-4 to TRBJ2-3, with 7 bases that match TRBD2. Trimming took 5 bases from V and 4 from J; bases not matched to a gene: 3. The CDR3 is 13 amino acids. CDR3 region: CASSRLASDTQYF. The CDR3, as DNA: TGTGCCAGCAGTAGACTAGCTTCAGATACGCAGTATTTT.